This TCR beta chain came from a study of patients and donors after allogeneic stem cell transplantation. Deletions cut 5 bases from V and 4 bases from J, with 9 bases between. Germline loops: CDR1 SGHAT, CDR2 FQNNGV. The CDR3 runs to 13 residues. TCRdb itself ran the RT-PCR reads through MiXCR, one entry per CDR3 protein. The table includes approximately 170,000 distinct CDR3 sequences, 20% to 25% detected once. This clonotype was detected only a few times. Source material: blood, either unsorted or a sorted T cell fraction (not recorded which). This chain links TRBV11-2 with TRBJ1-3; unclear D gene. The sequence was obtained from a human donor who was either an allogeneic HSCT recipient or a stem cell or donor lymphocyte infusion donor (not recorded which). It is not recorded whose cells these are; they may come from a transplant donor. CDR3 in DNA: TGTGCCAGCAGCCCGGTGCCAGGAAACACCATATATTTT. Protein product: CASSPVPGNTIYF. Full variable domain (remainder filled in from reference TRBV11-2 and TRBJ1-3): EAGVAQSPRYKIIEKRQSVAFWCNPISGHATLYWYQQILGQGPKLLIQFQNNGVVDDSQLPKDRFSAERLKGVDSTLKIQPAKLEDSAVYLCASSPVPGNTIYFGEGSWLTVV.